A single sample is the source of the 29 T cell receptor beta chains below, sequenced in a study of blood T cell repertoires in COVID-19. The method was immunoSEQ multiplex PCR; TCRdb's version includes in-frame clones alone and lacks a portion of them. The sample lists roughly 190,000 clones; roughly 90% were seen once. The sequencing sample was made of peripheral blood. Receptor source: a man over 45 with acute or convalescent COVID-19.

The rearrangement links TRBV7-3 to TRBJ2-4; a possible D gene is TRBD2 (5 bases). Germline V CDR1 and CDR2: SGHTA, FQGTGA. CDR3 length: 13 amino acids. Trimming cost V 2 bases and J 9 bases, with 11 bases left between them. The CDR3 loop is CASSLSEGSIQYF. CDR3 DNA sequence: TGTGCCAGCAGCTTATCAGAGGGCAGCATTCAGTACTTC.

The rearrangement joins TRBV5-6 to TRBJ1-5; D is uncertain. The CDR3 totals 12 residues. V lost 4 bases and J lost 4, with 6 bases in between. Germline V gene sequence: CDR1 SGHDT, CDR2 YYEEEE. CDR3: CASSEANQPQHF. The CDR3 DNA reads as TGTGCCAGCAGCGAAGCAAATCAGCCCCAGCATTTT.

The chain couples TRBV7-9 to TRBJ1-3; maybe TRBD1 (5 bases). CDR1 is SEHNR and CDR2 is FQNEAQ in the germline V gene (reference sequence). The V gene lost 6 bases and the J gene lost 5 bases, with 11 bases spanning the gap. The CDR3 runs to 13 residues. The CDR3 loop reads CASRSDRRNTIYF. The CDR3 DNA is TGTGCCAGCAGATCAGACAGAAGAAACACCATATATTTT.

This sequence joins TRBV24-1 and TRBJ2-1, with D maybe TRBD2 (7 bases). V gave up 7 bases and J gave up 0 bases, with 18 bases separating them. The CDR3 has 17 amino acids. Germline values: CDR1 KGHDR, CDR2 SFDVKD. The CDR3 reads CATSRGLGGGSYNEQFF. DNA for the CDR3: TGTGCCACCAGCCGAGGTCTAGGGGGGGGCTCCTACAATGAGCAGTTCTTC.

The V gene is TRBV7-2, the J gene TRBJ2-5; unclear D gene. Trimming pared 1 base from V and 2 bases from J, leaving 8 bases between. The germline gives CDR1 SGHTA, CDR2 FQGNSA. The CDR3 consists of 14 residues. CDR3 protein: CASSLGRLQETQYF. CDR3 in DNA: TGTGCCAGCAGCTTAGGGCGGCTTCAAGAGACCCAGTACTTC.

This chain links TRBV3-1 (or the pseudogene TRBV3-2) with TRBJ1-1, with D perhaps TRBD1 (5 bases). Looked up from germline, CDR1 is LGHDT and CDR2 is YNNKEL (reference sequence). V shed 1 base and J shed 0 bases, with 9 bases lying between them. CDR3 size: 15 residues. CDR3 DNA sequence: TGTGCCAGCAGCCAAGGGGGGGGAATGAACACTGAAGCTTTCTTT. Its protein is CASSQGGGMNTEAFF.

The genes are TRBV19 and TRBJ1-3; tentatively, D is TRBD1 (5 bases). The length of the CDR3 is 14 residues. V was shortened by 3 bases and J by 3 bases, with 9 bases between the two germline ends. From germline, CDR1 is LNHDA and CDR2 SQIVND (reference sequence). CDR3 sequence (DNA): TGTGCCAGTAGTATGGGGACTCATGGAAACACCATATATTTT. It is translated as CASSMGTHGNTIYF.

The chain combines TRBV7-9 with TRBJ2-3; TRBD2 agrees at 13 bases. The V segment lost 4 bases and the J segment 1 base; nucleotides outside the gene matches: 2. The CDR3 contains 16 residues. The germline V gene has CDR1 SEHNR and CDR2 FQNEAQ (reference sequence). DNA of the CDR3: TGTGCCAGCAGCTGGGGGACTAGCGGGGGCACAGATACGCAGTATTTT. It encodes CASSWGTSGGTDTQYF.

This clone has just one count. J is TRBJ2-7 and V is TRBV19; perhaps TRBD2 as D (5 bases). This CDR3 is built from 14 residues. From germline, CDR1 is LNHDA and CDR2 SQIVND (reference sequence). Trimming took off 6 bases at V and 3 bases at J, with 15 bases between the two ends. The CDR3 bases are TGTGCCAGTAGCTCCGGCGGGTCTGTCTACGAGCAGTACTTC. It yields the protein CASSSGGSVYEQYF.

The CDR3 nucleotides are TGTGCCAGTAGTACCATTACGGGGGTGACAGATACGCAGTATTTT. Its translation is CASSTITGVTDTQYF. This chain connects TRBV19 to TRBJ2-3, with D possibly matching TRBD2 (6 bases). The CDR3 contains 15 residues. Germline V lookup: CDR1 LNHDA, CDR2 SQIVND (reference sequence). The ends were cut back, 4 bases at V and 3 bases at J, with 14 bases in the middle.

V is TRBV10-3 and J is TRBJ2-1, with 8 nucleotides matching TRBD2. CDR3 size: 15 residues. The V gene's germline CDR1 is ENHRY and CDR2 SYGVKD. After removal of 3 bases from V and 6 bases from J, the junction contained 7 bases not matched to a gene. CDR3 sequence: CAISDSGAISNEQFF. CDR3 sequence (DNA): TGTGCCATCAGTGATAGCGGGGCCATCTCCAATGAGCAGTTCTTC.

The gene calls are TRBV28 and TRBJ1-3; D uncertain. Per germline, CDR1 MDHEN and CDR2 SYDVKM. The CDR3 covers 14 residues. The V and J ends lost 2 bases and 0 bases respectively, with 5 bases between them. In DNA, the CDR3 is TGTGCCAGCAGTTTAGCCGGCTCTGGAAACACCATATATTTT. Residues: CASSLAGSGNTIYF.

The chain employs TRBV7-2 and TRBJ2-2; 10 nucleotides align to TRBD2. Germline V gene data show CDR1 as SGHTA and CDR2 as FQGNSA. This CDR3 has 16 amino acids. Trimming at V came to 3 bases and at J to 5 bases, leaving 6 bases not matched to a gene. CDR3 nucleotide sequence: TGTGCCAGCAGCTTCTTTAGCGGGGGGAGGACCGGGGAGCTGTTTTTT. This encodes CASSFFSGGRTGELFF.

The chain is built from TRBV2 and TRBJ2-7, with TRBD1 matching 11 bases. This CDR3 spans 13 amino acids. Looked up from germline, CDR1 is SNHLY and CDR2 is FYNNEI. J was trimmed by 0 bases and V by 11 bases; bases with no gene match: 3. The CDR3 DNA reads TGTGCCTCGGGACAGGGGGTCTCCTACGAGCAGTACTTC. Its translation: CASGQGVSYEQYF.

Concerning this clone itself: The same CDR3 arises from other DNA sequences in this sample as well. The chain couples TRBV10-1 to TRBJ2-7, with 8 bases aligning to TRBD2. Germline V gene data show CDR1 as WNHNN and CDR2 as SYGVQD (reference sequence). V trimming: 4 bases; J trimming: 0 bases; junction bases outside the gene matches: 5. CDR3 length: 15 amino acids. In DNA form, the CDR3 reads TGCGCCAGCAGTGCTGTAGCGGGAAGCTCCTACGAGCAGTACTTC. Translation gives CASSAVAGSSYEQYF.

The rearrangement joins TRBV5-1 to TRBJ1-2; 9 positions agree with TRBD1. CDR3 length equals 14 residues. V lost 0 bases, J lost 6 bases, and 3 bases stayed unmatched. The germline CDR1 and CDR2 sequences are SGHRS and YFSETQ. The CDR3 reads CASSLVQGADGYTF. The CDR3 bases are TGCGCCAGCAGCTTGGTACAGGGGGCGGATGGCTACACCTTC.

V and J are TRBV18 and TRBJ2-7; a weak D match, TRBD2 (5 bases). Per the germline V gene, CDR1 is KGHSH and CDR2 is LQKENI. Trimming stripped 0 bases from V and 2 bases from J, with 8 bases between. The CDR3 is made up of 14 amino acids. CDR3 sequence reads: CASSPPSGTYEQYF. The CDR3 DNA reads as TGTGCCAGCTCACCACCATCCGGGACCTACGAGCAGTACTTC.

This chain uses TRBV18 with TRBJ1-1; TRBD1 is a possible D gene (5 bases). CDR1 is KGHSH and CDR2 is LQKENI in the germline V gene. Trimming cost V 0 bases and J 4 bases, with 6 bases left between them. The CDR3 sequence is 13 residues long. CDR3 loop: CASSPPGGTEAFF. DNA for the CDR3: TGTGCCAGCTCACCACCGGGGGGCACTGAAGCTTTCTTT.

CDR3 nucleotide sequence: TGTGCCAGCAGCCGTCCAGGGGCGCGGAACACTGAAGCTTTCTTT. It is translated as CASSRPGARNTEAFF. V usage is TRBV7-9 and J usage is TRBJ1-1, with D tentatively TRBD1 (6 bases). V lost 5 bases, J lost 1 base, and 14 bases lay in between. The CDR3 length is 15 residues. CDR1 is SEHNR, CDR2 FQNEAQ, per germline (reference sequence).

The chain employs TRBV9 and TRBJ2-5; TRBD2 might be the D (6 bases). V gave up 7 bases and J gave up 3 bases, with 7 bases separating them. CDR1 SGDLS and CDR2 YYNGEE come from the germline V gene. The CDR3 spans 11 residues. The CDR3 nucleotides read TGTGCCAGCGGAGGGGAAGAGACCCAGTACTTC. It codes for CASGGEETQYF.

Here the CDR3 DNA reads TGTGCCAGCAGCTTCAGGGGCCCTGATTTTCGGTATGGCTACACCTTC. Translation: CASSFRGPDFRYGYTF. The rearrangement links TRBV7-2 to TRBJ1-2; TRBD1 is a possible D gene (6 bases). Looked up from germline, CDR1 is SGHTA and CDR2 is FQGNSA. Trimming left V 3 bases short and J 5 bases short, with 19 bases between. This CDR3 spans 16 amino acids.

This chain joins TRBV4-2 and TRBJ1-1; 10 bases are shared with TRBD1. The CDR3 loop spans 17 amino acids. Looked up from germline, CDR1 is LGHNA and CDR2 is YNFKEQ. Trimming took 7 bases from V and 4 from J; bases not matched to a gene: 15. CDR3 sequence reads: CASTPWGTGDYSTEAFF. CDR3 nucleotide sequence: TGTGCCAGCACACCTTGGGGGACAGGGGATTATAGCACTGAAGCTTTCTTT.

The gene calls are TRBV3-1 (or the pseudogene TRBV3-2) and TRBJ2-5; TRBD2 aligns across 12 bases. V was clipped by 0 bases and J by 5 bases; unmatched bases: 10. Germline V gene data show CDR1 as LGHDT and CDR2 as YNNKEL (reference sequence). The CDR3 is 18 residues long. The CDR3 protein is CASSQDGSSGRATETQYF. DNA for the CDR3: TGTGCCAGCAGCCAAGATGGGTCTAGCGGGAGGGCCACGGAGACCCAGTACTTC.

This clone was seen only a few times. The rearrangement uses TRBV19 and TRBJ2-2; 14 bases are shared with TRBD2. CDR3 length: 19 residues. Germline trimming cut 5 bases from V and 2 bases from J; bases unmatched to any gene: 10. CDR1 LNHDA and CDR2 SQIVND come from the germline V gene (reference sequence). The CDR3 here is CASSQTSGRAHGNTGELFF. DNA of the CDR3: TGTGCCAGTAGTCAGACTAGCGGGAGGGCCCATGGTAACACCGGGGAGCTGTTTTTT.

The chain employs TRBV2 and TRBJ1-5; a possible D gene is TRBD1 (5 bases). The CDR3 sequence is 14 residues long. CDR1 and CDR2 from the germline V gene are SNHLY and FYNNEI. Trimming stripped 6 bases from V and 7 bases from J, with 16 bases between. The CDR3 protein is CASSRDSGEQPQHF. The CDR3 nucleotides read TGTGCCAGCAGCCGCGACAGTGGGGAACAGCCCCAGCATTTT.

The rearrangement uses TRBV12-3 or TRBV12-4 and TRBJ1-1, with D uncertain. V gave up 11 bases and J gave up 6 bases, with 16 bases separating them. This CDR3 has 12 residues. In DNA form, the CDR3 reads TGTGCCGTCGTGAGGTCCCGTTCTGAAGCTTTCTTT. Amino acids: CAVVRSRSEAFF.

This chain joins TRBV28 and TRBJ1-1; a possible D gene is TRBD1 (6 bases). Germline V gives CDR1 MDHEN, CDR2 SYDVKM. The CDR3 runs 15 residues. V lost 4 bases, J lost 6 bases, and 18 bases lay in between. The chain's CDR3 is CASSSTLGGRAEAFF. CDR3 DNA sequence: TGTGCCAGCAGTTCAACACTAGGGGGGAGGGCTGAAGCTTTCTTT.

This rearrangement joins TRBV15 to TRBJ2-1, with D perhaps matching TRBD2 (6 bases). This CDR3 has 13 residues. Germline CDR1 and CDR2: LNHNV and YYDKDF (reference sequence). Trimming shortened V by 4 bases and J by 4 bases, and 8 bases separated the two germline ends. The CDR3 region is CATSKGTYNEQFF. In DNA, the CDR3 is TGTGCCACCAGCAAGGGGACTTACAATGAGCAGTTCTTC.

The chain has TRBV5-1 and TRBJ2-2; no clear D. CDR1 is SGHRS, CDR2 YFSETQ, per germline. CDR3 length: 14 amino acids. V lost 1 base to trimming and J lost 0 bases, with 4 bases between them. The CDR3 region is CASSLRANTGELFF. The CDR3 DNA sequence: TGCGCCAGCAGCTTGAGAGCGAACACCGGGGAGCTGTTTTTT.